A single sample gave rise to the 7 T cell receptor beta chains below, sequenced in a study of blood T cell repertoires in COVID-19. Libraries were prepared by immunoSEQ multiplex PCR; TCRdb keeps only in-frame clonotypes and omits some of them. The sample has some 70,000 clones, roughly four fifths seen once. Sample: peripheral blood. These receptors came from a man aged 50 or older with COVID-19, enrolled during active disease.

The gene calls are TRBV24-1 and TRBJ2-3; a possible D gene is TRBD1 (6 bases). Trimming stripped 6 bases from V and 6 bases from J, with 18 bases between. Germline V gene data show CDR1 as KGHDR and CDR2 as SFDVKD. CDR3 length equals 15 residues. This CDR3 is CATSPSGVGHDTQYF. The CDR3 DNA reads as TGTGCCACCAGTCCGTCAGGGGTGGGCCACGATACGCAGTATTTT.

The V call is TRBV19, the J call TRBJ1-1; D uncertain. The V gene lost 1 base and the J gene lost 1 base, with 7 bases spanning the gap. The CDR3 runs to 14 residues. CDR1 and CDR2 from the germline V gene are LNHDA and SQIVND (reference sequence). The chain's CDR3 is CASSIGTANTEAFF. The CDR3 coding sequence is TGTGCCAGTAGTATAGGTACAGCGAACACTGAAGCTTTCTTT.

V is TRBV29-1 and J is TRBJ2-5; 8 bases are a match to TRBD1. The J segment lost 4 bases and the V segment lost 5 bases, leaving 6 bases of the junction unmatched. The CDR3 has 13 residues. Germline V gene lookup returns CDR1 SQVTM and CDR2 ANQGSEA. The CDR3 DNA is TGCAGCGTTCCGAAGGACAGGGTAGAGACCCAGTACTTC. It encodes CSVPKDRVETQYF.

The J gene is TRBJ2-3, the V gene TRBV7-2; 9 bases agree with TRBD2. This CDR3 is built from 15 residues. Germline assignment: CDR1 SGHTA and CDR2 FQGNSA. The junction had 6 bases not matched to a gene; V was cut back by 2 bases and J by 6 bases. The CDR3 coding sequence is TGTGCCAGCAGCTTATATCCTAGCGGGGCGGATACGCAGTATTTT. Translated, it gives CASSLYPSGADTQYF.

The CDR3 here is CASSQEGSVNTGELFF. The CDR3, as DNA: TGCGCCAGCAGCCAAGAGGGGAGCGTGAACACCGGGGAGCTGTTTTTT. The V gene is TRBV4-3, the J gene TRBJ2-2; D may be TRBD2 (5 bases). Germline CDR1 reads LGHNA; CDR2 reads YSLEER. Trimming took 0 bases from V and 1 from J, leaving 9 bases between them. The CDR3 extends over 16 amino acids.

The chain has TRBV3-1 (or the pseudogene TRBV3-2) and TRBJ2-1; 16 nucleotides line up with TRBD2. CDR1 and CDR2 from the germline V gene are LGHDT and YNNKEL (reference sequence). Losses at the gene ends were 4 bases for V and 4 bases for J; bases not matched to a gene: 4. The CDR3 extends over 17 amino acids. The CDR3 nucleotides read TGTGCCAGCAGCCGAGGGACTAGCGGGGGGGCTTACAATGAGCAGTTCTTC. Its protein is CASSRGTSGGAYNEQFF.

Only a few counts were recorded for this clone. J is TRBJ1-1 and V is TRBV27; D gene unclear. This CDR3 has 14 amino acids. CDR1 and CDR2 from the germline V gene are MNHEY and SMNVEV (reference sequence). V lost 6 bases and J lost 2, with 13 bases in between. The CDR3: CASSPGVSNTEAFF. CDR3 nucleotides: TGTGCCAGCAGCCCGGGAGTCTCCAACACTGAAGCTTTCTTT.